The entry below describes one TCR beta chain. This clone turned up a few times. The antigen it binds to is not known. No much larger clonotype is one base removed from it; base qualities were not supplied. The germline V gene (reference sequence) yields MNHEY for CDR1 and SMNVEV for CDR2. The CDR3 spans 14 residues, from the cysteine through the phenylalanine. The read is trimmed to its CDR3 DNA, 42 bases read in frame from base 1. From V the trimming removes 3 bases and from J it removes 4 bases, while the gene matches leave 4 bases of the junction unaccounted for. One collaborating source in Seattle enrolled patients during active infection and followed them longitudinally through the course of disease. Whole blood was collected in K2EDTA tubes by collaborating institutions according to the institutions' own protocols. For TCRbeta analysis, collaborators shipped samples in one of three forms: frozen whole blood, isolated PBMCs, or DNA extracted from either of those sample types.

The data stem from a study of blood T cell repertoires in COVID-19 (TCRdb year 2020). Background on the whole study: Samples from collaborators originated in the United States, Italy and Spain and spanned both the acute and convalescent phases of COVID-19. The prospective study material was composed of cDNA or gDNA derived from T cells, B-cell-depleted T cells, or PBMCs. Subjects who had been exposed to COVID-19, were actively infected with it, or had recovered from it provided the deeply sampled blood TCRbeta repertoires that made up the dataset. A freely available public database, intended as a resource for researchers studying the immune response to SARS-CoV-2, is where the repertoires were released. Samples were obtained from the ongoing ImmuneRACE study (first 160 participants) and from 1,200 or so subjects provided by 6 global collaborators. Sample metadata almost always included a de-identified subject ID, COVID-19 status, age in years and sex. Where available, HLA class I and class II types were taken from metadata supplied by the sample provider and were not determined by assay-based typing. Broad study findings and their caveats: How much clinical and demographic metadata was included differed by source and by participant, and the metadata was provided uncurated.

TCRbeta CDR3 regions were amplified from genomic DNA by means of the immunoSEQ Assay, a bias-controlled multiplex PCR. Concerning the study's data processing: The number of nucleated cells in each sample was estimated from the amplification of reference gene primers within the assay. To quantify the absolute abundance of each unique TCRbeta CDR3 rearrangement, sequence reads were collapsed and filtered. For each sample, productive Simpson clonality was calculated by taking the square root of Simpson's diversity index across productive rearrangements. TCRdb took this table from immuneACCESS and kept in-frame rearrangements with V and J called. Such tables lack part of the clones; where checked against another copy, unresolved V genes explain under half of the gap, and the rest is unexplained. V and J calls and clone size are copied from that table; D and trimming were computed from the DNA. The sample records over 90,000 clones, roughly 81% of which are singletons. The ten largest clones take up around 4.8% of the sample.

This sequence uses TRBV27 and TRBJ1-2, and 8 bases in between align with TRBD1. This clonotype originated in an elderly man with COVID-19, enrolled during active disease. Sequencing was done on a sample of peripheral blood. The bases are TGTGCCAGCAGTTTCACGGACAGGGCCTATGGCTACACCTTC. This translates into CASSFTDRAYGYTF.